This is a list of T cell receptor beta chains from one sample in a study of T cell repertoires in cytomegalovirus infection. Via MiXCR, TCRdb re-called the reads, giving one row per CDR3 protein. The sample lists fewer than 200,000 distinct CDR3 sequences, about a tenth occurring once. Sequenced: PBMCs. The receptors stem from a human donor in good health (CMV status not recorded). Some clones in this sample may be carry-over from other donors' samples. Both conserved end residues are trimmed from each CDR3. Where a row states a size, it is once, few, many or the class of an expanded clone; other rows omit it.

TRBV12-3/TRBV12-4	13	many	ASSQTGSKGYGYT
TRBV7-9	12	many	ASSLHSLNTEAF
TRBV12-3/TRBV12-4	11	few	ASSPSTGSEAF
TRBV4-3	14	NA	ASSQDYSGGITEAF
TRBV19	14	many	ASSIGSDRGALEQY
TRBV28	12	many	ASSAPPRFTEAF
TRBV23-1	14	NA	ASSHSRLGRNEKLF
TRBV5-1	13	many	ASSSGTRVPYEQY
TRBV10-3	13	once	AISERVRGNTEAF
TRBV18	10	NA	ASSGQKETQY
TRBV28	13	many	ASSPSGTGGNGYT
TRBV6-2/TRBV6-3	15	NA	ASAGTSDLAGANVLT
TRBV7-2	16	many	ASGHPSNRGDTNYGYT
TRBV20-1	12	many	SARRRGKTDEQF
TRBV19	13	NA	ASSRSTRQADTQY
TRBV7-2	17	many	ASSRGWGTSGGLDNEQF
TRBV20-1	13	NA	SAIQRGDTTDTQY
TRBV14	12	many	ASSHLIGGNEAF
TRBV28	14	many	ASMRGARVINSPLH
TRBV19	13	many	ASSITGGSYNEQF
TRBV4-3	14	many	ASSPTLQGLGNTIY